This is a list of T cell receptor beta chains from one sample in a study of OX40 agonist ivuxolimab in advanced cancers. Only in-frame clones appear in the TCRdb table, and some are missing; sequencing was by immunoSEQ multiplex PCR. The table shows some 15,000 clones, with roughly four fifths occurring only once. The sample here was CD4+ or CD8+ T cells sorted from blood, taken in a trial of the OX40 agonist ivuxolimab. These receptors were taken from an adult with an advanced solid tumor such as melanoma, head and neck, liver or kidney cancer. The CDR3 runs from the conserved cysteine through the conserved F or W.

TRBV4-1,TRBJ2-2,CASSQEAGELFF
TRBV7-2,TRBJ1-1,CASSLHQGNTEAFF
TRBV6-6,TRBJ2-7,CASSYAREGEQYF
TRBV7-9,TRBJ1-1,CASTPDNTEAFF
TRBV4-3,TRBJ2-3,CASSQDSLLVYTDTDTQYF
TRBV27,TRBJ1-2,CASSRIDPNYGYTF
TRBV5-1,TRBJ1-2,CASSLGQGDVDYGYTF
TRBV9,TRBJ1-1,CASSVGALGHEAFF
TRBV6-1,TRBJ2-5,CASSEPGFSIQETQYF
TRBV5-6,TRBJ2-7,CASSLAGYSEQYF
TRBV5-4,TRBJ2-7,CASSQGTSQAYEQYF
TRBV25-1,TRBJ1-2,CASSPPGGAYGYTF
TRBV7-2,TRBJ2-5,CASSPGGFQETQYF
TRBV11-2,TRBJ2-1,CASSLDSSGRANEQFF
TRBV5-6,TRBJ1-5,CASSLVRVRQPQHF
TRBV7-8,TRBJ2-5,CASSSYGTEETRYF
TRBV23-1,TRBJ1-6,CASSQPGSPLHF
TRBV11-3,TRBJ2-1,CASSHTTLTGSHEQFF
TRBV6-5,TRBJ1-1,CASGLRGSTNTEAFF
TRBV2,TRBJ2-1,CASLGADNDNEQFF
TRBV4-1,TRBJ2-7,CASSQEGGRGLGEQYF
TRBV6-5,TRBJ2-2,CASSYGQGSTGELFF
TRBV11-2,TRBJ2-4,CASSRRGLSVNIQYF